The clone carrying this TCR beta chain was picked up one time. Antigen: not known. Trimming removed 3 bases from V and 3 bases from J, with 9 bases in between. This CDR3 has 14 amino acids. Germline values: CDR1 LNHDA, CDR2 SQIVND (reference sequence). Mismatch repair deficiency was confirmed in all patients, by PCR or immunohistochemistry. TCR sequencing covered a few patients who responded to pembrolizumab. The data were taken from a study of PD-1 blockade in mismatch repair-deficient tumors. Study in general: Patients had around 11 mismatch repair-deficient cancer types and were previously treated and progressing.

Assay: immunoSEQ multiplex PCR; the TCRdb copy retains only in-frame clones and omits some. The sample yields tens of thousands of clones, 81% seen once. Findings and limits, study-wide: After pembrolizumab, tumor-resident clones rose rapidly, then generally contracted before radiologic responses.

This TCR came from an adult with mismatch repair-deficient cancer. V gene TRBV19 combines with J gene TRBJ1-5, with TRBD1 as a possible D gene (5 bases). The specimen was peripheral blood, collected 12 weeks after starting pembrolizumab. CDR3 coding DNA: TGTGCCAGTAGTATTAGGGGCAACAATCAGCCCCAGCATTTT. It translates to CASSIRGNNQPQHF.